Here is one TCR beta chain with its context. The specificity of this receptor is unknown. One base away there is no much larger clone; base qualities are not given. This sample includes further DNA sequences coding for the same CDR3. The data belong to a study of blood T cell repertoires in COVID-19 (dated by TCRdb to 2020 to 2021). Concerning the study at large: Samples from collaborators originated in the United States, Italy and Spain and spanned both the acute and convalescent phases of COVID-19. The samples were drawn from two sources: the first 160 participants of the ongoing ImmuneRACE study, and 1,000 to 1,500 subjects contributed by 6 global collaborators. The repertoires were released in a freely available public database intended as a resource for research on the immune response to SARS-CoV-2. Where HLA class I and class II types were available, the types were taken from metadata supplied by the sample provider, not from assay-based typing. Deeply sampled blood TCRbeta repertoires from subjects exposed to, actively infected with, or recovered from COVID-19 were included in the dataset. The prospective study material was composed of cDNA or gDNA derived from T cells, B-cell-depleted T cells, or PBMCs. Nearly every sample came with metadata listing a de-identified subject ID, COVID-19 status, age in years and sex. Overall study outcomes, separate from this receptor: The amount of clinical and demographic metadata varied by source and participant and was provided uncurated.

TCRbeta CDR3 regions were amplified from genomic DNA using the immunoSEQ Assay, a bias-controlled multiplex PCR. As for how the authors treated the data: Within the assay, amplification of reference gene primers was used to estimate how many nucleated cells each sample contained. To quantify the absolute abundance of each unique TCRbeta CDR3 rearrangement, sequence reads were collapsed and filtered. For each sample, productive Simpson clonality was calculated by taking the square root of Simpson's diversity index across productive rearrangements. This is the immuneACCESS table as TCRdb keeps it, with only in-frame sequences that have V and J called. A part of the clones is gone; compared with another copy, unresolved V genes explain less than half, and the rest is unexplained. That table furnishes V, J and clone size, whereas the DNA furnished D and trimming. For this sample there are some 190,000 clones; approximately 84% appear just once. The biggest ten clones account for around 5.2% of the sample.

Whole blood was collected in K2EDTA tubes by collaborating institutions according to the institutions' own protocols. For TCRbeta analysis, collaborators shipped samples in one of three forms: frozen whole blood, isolated PBMCs, or DNA extracted from either of those sample types. The CDR3 has 15 amino acids, counting the end cysteine and phenylalanine. Only the CDR3 portion is preserved as DNA: 45 bases, with reading frame beginning at the first base. The junction shows trimming of 0 bases on V and 2 bases on J, plus 12 bases between the germline ends. Reading the germline V gene gives CDR1 SGDLS and CDR2 YYNGEE.

Sequencing input: peripheral blood. The TCR originated in a woman of 80 years or more with acute or convalescent COVID-19. Recombination joined TRBV9 with TRBJ2-7; perhaps TRBD2 is the D gene, with 7 bases matching. The DNA is TGTGCCAGCAGCGTAGGGGGGGGCCAGCCCTACGAGCAGTACTTC. It encodes CASSVGGGQPYEQYF.